This T cell receptor beta chain was profiled in a study of blood T cell repertoires in COVID-19. V shed 8 bases and J 3 bases; nucleotides not matched to a gene: 5. This CDR3 comprises 13 residues. Germline CDR1 and CDR2: SNHLY and FYNNEI. In the original workflow: How many nucleated cells were present was estimated from reference gene primer amplification. Measured with immunoSEQ multiplex PCR; TCRdb has only the in-frame clones, and not every one. V and J calls plus clone size are reproduced from that table; the DNA served to infer D and trimming. The table includes 540,000 or so clones, roughly 91% detected once.

The sequence derives from a woman in her forties or fifties with COVID-19, enrolled during active disease. Source material: peripheral blood. The V call is TRBV2, the J call TRBJ2-3; 7 positions match TRBD1. Here the CDR3 DNA reads TGTGCCAGCGGGACAGCCCTGACAGATACGCAGTATTTT. This codes for CASGTALTDTQYF.